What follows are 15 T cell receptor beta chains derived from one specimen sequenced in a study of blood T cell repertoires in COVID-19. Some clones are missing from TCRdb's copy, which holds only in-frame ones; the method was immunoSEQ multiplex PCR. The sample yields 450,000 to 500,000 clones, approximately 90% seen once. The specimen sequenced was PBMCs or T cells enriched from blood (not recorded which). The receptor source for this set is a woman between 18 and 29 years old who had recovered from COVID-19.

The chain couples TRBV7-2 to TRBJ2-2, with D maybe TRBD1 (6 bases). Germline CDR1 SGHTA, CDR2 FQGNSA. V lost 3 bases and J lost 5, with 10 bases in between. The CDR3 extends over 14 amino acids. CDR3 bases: TGTGCCAGCAGCTTTGCAGGGGATACCGGGGAGCTGTTTTTT. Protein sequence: CASSFAGDTGELFF.

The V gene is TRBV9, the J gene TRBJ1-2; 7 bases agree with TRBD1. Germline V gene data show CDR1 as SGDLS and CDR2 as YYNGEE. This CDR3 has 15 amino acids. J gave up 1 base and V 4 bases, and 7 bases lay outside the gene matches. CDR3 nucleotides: TGTGCCAGCAGCATAGCCGGGACAGTTAACTATGGCTACACCTTC. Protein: CASSIAGTVNYGYTF.

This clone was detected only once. The CDR3 protein is CASSFNAGGGELFF. Here the CDR3 DNA reads TGCGCCAGCAGCTTCAACGCCGGGGGTGGGGAGCTGTTTTTT. The chain uses TRBV5-1 and TRBJ2-2; tentatively, D is TRBD2 (6 bases). CDR1 SGHRS and CDR2 YFSETQ come from the germline V gene. Trimming took off 2 bases at V and 8 bases at J, with 13 bases between the two ends. The length of the CDR3 is 14 residues.

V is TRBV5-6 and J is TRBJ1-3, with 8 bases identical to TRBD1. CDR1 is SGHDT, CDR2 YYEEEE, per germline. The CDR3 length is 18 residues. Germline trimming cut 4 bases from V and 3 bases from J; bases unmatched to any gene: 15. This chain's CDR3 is CASSEHGQGFLGGNTIYF. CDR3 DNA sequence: TGTGCCAGCAGCGAGCACGGACAGGGATTCTTGGGTGGAAACACCATATATTTT.

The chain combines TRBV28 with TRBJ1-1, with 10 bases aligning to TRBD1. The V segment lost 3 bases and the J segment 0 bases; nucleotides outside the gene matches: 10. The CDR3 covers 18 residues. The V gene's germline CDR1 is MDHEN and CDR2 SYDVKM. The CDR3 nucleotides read TGTGCCAGCAGTTTTTACCGGGACAGGGGAGGCATGAACACTGAAGCTTTCTTT. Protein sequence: CASSFYRDRGGMNTEAFF. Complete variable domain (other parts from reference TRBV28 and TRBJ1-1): DVKVTQSSRYLVKRTGEKVFLECVQDMDHENMFWYRQDPGLGLRLIYFSYDVKMKEKGDIPEGYSVSREKKERFSLILESASTNQTSMYLCASSFYRDRGGMNTEAFFGQGTRLTVV.

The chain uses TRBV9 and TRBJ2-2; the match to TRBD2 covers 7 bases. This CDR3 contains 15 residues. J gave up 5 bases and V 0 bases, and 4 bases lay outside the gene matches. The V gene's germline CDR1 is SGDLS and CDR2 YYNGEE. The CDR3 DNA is TGTGCCAGCAGCGTAGAGCGGGGTTGGACCGGGGAGCTGTTTTTT. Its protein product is CASSVERGWTGELFF.

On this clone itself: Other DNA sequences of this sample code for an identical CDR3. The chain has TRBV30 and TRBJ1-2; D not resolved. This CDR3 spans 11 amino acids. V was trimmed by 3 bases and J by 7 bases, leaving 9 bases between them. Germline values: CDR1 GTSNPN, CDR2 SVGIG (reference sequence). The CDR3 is CAWSPGGGYTF. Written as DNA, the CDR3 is TGTGCCTGGAGCCCCGGAGGTGGCTACACCTTC.

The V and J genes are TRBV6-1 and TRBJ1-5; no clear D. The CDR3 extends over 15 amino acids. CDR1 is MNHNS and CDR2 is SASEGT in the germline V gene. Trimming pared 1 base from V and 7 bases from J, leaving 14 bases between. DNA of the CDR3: TGTGCCAGCAGTGAAGGCCCCCCGGAGCCACAGCCCCAGCATTTT. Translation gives CASSEGPPEPQPQHF.

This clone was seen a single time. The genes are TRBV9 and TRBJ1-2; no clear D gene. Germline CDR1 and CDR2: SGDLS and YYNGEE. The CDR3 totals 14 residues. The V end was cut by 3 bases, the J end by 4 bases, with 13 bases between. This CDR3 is CASSAQSDGYGYTF. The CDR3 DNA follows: TGTGCCAGCAGCGCCCAAAGCGACGGCTATGGCTACACCTTC.

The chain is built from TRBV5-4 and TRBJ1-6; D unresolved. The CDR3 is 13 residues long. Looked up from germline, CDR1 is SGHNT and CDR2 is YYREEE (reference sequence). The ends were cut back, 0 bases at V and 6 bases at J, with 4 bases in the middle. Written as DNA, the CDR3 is TGTGCCAGCAGCTTGGTCGGTAATTCACCCCTCCACTTT. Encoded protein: CASSLVGNSPLHF.

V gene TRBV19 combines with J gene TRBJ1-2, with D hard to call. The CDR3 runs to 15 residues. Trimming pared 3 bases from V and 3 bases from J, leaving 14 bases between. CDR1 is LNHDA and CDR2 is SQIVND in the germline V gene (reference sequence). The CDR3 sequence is CASSIIPSMDYGYTF. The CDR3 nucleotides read TGTGCCAGTAGTATCATCCCTTCTATGGACTATGGCTACACCTTC. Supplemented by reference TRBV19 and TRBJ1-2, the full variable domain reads DGGITQSPKYLFRKEGQNVTLSCEQNLNHDAMYWYRQDPGQGLRLIYYSQIVNDFQKGDIAEGYSVSREKKESFPLTVTSAQKNPTAFYLCASSIIPSMDYGYTFGSGTRLTVV.

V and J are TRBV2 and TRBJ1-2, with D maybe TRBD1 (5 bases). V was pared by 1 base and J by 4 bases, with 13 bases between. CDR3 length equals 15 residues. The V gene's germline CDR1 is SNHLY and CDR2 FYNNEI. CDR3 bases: TGTGCCAGCAGTGAAGGTTCGAAGGGGTTCTATGGCTACACCTTC. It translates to CASSEGSKGFYGYTF.

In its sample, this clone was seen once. CDR3 region: CASSQLSPGQENTGELFF. CDR3 DNA: TGTGCCAGCAGCCAGTTATCCCCGGGACAAGAAAACACCGGGGAGCTGTTTTTT. V usage is TRBV3-1 (or the pseudogene TRBV3-2) and J usage is TRBJ2-2; possibly TRBD1 for D (6 bases). CDR3 size: 18 residues. In germline, CDR1 is LGHDT, CDR2 YNNKEL (reference sequence). Trimming removed 3 bases from V and 2 bases from J, with 19 bases in between.

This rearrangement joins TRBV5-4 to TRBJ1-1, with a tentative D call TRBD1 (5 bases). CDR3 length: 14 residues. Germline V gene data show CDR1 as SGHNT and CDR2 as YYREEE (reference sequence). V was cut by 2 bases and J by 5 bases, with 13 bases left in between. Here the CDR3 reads CASSFQRGGTEAFF. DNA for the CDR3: TGTGCCAGCAGCTTTCAACGGGGGGGAACTGAAGCTTTCTTT.

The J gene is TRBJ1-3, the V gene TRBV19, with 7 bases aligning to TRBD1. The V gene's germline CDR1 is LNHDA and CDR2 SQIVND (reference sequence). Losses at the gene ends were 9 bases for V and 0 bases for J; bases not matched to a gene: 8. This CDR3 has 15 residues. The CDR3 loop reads CASQDRSFSGNTIYF. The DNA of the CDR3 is TGTGCCAGCCAGGACAGGTCCTTCTCTGGAAACACCATATATTTT.